This T cell receptor (beta chain) was sequenced in a study of T cells after yellow fever vaccination. Points from the study as a whole: The bulk population could contribute abundant contaminating clonotypes to FACS-sorted repertoires. The secondary T-cell response peaked on day 5, not day 15, but was weaker.

This clonotype was recorded a few times. Its specificity is not known. MiXCR, applied by TCRdb to the 5' RACE reads, yields one record per CDR3 protein. The sample shows around 500,000 distinct CDR3 sequences, less than 25% of them seen only once. CDR1 is SSHAT, CDR2 FNYEAQ, per germline (reference sequence). The CDR3 sequence is 13 residues long. Trimming took off 5 bases at V and 5 bases at J, with 11 bases between the two ends. J is TRBJ2-3 and V is TRBV7-7; D unresolved. Sequenced material: PBMCs, taken 21 days after the first yellow fever vaccination. This receptor was taken from a man aged 18 to 29 who received the YFV17D yellow fever vaccine. The CDR3 spells CASSVEPQDTQYF. CDR3 DNA sequence: TGTGCCAGCAGCGTAGAACCCCAAGATACGCAGTATTTT.